The source of this TCR beta chain is a study of T cell responses to AZD1222 COVID-19 vaccine. Across the whole study: Analysis merged second doses at about 4 or about 12 weeks. Overall study results and limits: Baseline seropositivity occurred in only 5 to 7 AZD1222 recipients.

Sequencing was performed with immunoSEQ multiplex PCR; in TCRdb, only in-frame clones are kept and a portion is missing. The table has about 180,000 clones, almost 90% seen once; the top ten hold roughly 0.5%. On this clone itself: Its antigen remains unidentified.

Per the germline V gene, CDR1 is SNHLY and CDR2 is FYNNEI. Trimming pared 2 bases from V and 8 bases from J, leaving 7 bases between. The CDR3 length is 12 residues. The sequence came from an adult in good health. The sample was peripheral blood, taken on day 0 of AZD1222 vaccination. The V call is TRBV2, the J call TRBJ1-3, with D hard to call. CDR3 nucleotides: TGTGCCAGCAGTGAATCCGGGGACACCATATATTTT. It is translated as CASSESGDTIYF.